A selection of T cell receptor beta chains follows, all from one sample in a study of OX40 agonist ivuxolimab in advanced cancers. Assay used: immunoSEQ multiplex PCR; TCRdb lists only in-frame clones, some missing. Among 74,000 or so clones listed, over 80% were seen once. Sequences were derived from CD4+ or CD8+ T cells sorted from blood, sampled in a trial of the OX40 agonist ivuxolimab. The source is an adult with an advanced solid tumor such as melanoma, head and neck, liver or kidney cancer. The CDR3 runs from the conserved cysteine through the conserved F or W. The D gene is left open where the match is weak. Clone size is shown for a subset of rows, as once, few, many or a class of expanded clone.

TRBD1,.,14,TRBJ2-7,TRBV6-5,CASRPGQGAYEQYF,TGTGCCAGCAGACCAGGACAGGGTGCGTACGAGCAGTACTTC
TRBD1,.,16,TRBJ2-3,TRBV6-5,CASSYLPGGRTDTQYF,TGTGCCAGCAGTTATTTGCCAGGGGGACGCACAGATACGCAGTATTTT
.,.,16,TRBJ2-6,TRBV19,CASSLQGTRGANVLTF,TGTGCCAGTAGTCTACAGGGTACCCGTGGGGCCAACGTCCTGACTTTC
.,.,14,TRBJ1-1,TRBV10-2,CASSDAGVGTEAFF,TGCGCCAGCAGTGACGCCGGGGTTGGCACTGAAGCTTTCTTT
.,.,11,TRBJ2-1,TRBV19,CASSTSYEQFF,TGTGCCAGTAGTACTAGTTATGAGCAGTTCTTC
TRBD1,.,15,TRBJ2-2,TRBV5-6,CASSWGQGGTGELFF,TGTGCCAGCAGCTGGGGACAGGGAGGCACCGGGGAGCTGTTTTTT
.,.,14,TRBJ1-2,TRBV7-2,CASSLEGGSSGYTF,TGTGCCAGCAGCTTAGAAGGCGGATCTAGTGGCTACACCTTC
.,.,14,TRBJ1-3,TRBV7-2,CASSLAPPGNTIYF,TGTGCCAGCAGCTTAGCCCCCCCTGGAAACACCATATATTTT
TRBD1,.,17,TRBJ1-2,TRBV10-3,CAISERQGARDSYGYTF,TGTGCCATCAGTGAACGACAGGGGGCGAGAGACTCCTATGGCTACACCTTC
TRBD1,.,14,TRBJ2-7,TRBV5-1,CASSPGTGGYEQYF,TGCGCCAGCAGCCCCGGGACAGGGGGTTACGAGCAGTACTTC
TRBD2,.,15,TRBJ2-1,TRBV7-8,CASSLSGRGWNEQFF,TGTGCCAGCAGCCTAAGCGGGAGAGGATGGAATGAGCAGTTCTTC
TRBD2,.,16,TRBJ2-2,TRBV18,CASSPTSGSLAGELFF,TGTGCCAGCTCTCCAACTAGCGGGAGTCTCGCCGGGGAGCTGTTTTTT
TRBD1,once,13,TRBJ1-1,TRBV29-1,CSVEDRSNTEAFF,TGCAGCGTTGAGGACAGGAGCAACACTGAAGCTTTCTTT
.,.,12,TRBJ2-1,TRBV18,CASSPSATEQFF,TGTGCCAGCTCACCAAGCGCAACGGAGCAGTTCTTC
TRBD2,.,15,TRBJ2-5,TRBV28,CASSFRLAGVETQYF,TGTGCCAGCAGTTTTCGACTAGCGGGAGTAGAGACCCAGTACTTC
.,.,15,TRBJ1-3,TRBV5-4,CASSLGHSSGNTIYF,TGTGCCAGCAGCCTGGGACACAGCTCTGGAAACACCATATATTTT
TRBD2,.,17,TRBJ2-7,TRBV5-1,CASSLAASGRSHYEQYF,TGCGCCAGCAGCTTGGCGGCTAGCGGGAGATCACACTACGAGCAGTACTTC
TRBD2,.,15,TRBJ2-1,TRBV2,CASSGGSGVFNEQFF,TGTGCCAGCAGTGGGGGCAGCGGGGTCTTCAATGAGCAGTTCTTC
.,.,13,TRBJ2-1,TRBV6-6,CASSSGRNNEQFF,TGTGCCAGCAGTTCGGGACGCAACAATGAGCAGTTCTTC
.,.,13,TRBJ2-2,TRBV28,CATEEGNTGELFF,TGTGCCACTGAAGAGGGGAACACCGGGGAGCTGTTTTTT
.,.,14,TRBJ2-2,TRBV25-1,CASEPIGNTGELFF,TGTGCCAGCGAGCCGATAGGGAACACCGGGGAGCTGTTTTTT
.,once,13,TRBJ1-2,TRBV6-6,CASSKEKSDGYTF,TGTGCCAGCAGCAAGGAGAAAAGTGACGGCTACACCTTC
.,.,11,TRBJ1-1,TRBV6-1,CATGRNTEAFF,TGTGCCACGGGGCGAAACACTGAAGCTTTCTTT
.,once,13,TRBJ2-1,TRBV6-6,CASGTSSYNEQFF,TGTGCCAGCGGTACAAGCTCCTACAATGAGCAGTTCTTC
.,.,13,TRBJ2-5,TRBV5-6,CASSPQGTETQYF,TGTGCCAGCAGTCCACAGGGAACAGAGACCCAGTACTTC
TRBD1,.,16,TRBJ2-5,TRBV7-3,CASSLTGTGGRETQYF,TGTGCCAGCAGCTTAACTGGGACAGGGGGACGGGAGACCCAGTACTTC
.,.,16,TRBJ1-1,TRBV6-5,CASSYSWGAGDTEAFF,TGTGCCAGCAGTTACTCGTGGGGGGCGGGTGACACTGAAGCTTTCTTT